This TCR beta chain was obtained from a study of metastatic and nonmetastatic thyroid tumors. Study as a whole: Thyroid patients, malignant and benign, had repertoires compared across blood and tumor or nodule tissue.

Findings and limits, study-wide: Compared with benign nodules, malignant thyroid tumors were reported to have significantly higher TCR beta diversity in both blood and tumor.

Prior to thyroid surgery, none of the patients had received any treatment. TCRdb re-analyzed the PCR reads through MiXCR. Seen here are around 26,000 clones, roughly a fifth observed once, and the top ten hold about 4.6%. CDR1 KGHDR and CDR2 SFDVKD come from the germline V gene. This CDR3 spans 13 amino acids. The V and J ends lost 5 bases and 0 bases respectively, with 3 bases between them. This clone was detected many times. Its antigen is not identified. This sequence joins TRBV24-1 and TRBJ2-2; D is ambiguous. Sequencing input: blood. This clonotype was sampled from a male donor with papillary thyroid cancer or a benign thyroid nodule (not recorded which). Some clones in this sample may be carry-over from other donors' samples. The CDR3 here is CATSAANTGELFF. The CDR3 DNA sequence: TGTGCCACCAGTGCAGCGAACACCGGGGAGCTGTTTTTT.